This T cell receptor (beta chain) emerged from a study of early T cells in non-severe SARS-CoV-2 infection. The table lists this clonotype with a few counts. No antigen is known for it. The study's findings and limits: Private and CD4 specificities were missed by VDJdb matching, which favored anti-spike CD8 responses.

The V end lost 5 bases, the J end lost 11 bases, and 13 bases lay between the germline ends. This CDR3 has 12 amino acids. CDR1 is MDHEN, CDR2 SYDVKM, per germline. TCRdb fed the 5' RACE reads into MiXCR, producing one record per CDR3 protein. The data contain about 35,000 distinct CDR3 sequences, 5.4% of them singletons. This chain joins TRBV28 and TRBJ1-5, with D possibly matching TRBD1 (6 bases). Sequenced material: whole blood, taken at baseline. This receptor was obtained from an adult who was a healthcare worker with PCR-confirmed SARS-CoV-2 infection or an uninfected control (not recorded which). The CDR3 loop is CASSLTGFAQHF. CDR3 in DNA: TGTGCCAGCAGTCTTACAGGGTTCGCCCAGCATTTT.